A single sample gave rise to the 10 T cell receptor beta chains below, sequenced in a study of beta chain features in type 1 diabetes (dated by TCRdb to the late 2010s). The method was the immunoSEQ multiplex PCR assay. The entire amount of isolated RNA was reverse transcribed using the High Capacity cDNA Reverse Transcription Kit, so the sequenced TCRB transcripts were expressed ones. This immuneACCESS table, as held by TCRdb, lists in-frame sequences with V and J called but not all clones. Of the missing ones, under half trace to an unresolved V gene in checked studies; the others have no known cause. This sample comprises roughly 150,000 clones, around 10% of them detected only once. The top ten clones comprise 2% to 2.5% of the sample. Specimen: central memory CD4+ T cells from blood. The source of these receptors is a man younger than 30 in good health.

A few counts support this clone. The rearrangement links TRBV4-2 to TRBJ2-5; D ambiguous. The CDR3 contains 13 residues. Germline V gives CDR1 LGHNA, CDR2 YNFKEQ. The germline V and J ends were trimmed by 2 bases and 4 bases, with 8 bases remaining between them. CDR3 in DNA: TGTGCCAGCAGCCAACTAGATACAGAGACCCAGTACTTC. This gives the protein CASSQLDTETQYF.

This clone was detected only a few times. CDR3: CASSNTTGGKQRMCTDTQYF. CDR3 sequence (DNA): TGTGCCAGCAGCAATACAACGGGAGGAAAGCAGCGAATGTGCACAGATACGCAGTATTTT. J is TRBJ2-3 and V is TRBV21-1; the tabulated D call, TRBD2, remains unverified against the DNA. TRBV21-1 is a pseudogene locus. The CDR3 spans 20 residues.

There are a few counts of this clone. J is TRBJ2-1 and V is TRBV7-2; 9 bases match TRBD1. Germline V gene sequence: CDR1 SGHTA, CDR2 FQGNSA. The CDR3 is made up of 16 amino acids. V lost 5 bases and J lost 5; bases outside the gene matches: 10. The CDR3 nucleotides are TGTGCCAGCAGCCCCTCGATCCGGGACAGGGACAATGAGCAGTTCTTC. Amino acid sequence: CASSPSIRDRDNEQFF.

In its sample, this clone was seen a few times. CDR3 protein: CAISESQGKNTEAFF. DNA of the CDR3: TGTGCCATCAGTGAGTCTCAGGGGAAGAACACTGAAGCTTTCTTT. V and J are TRBV10-3 and TRBJ1-1, with D possibly being TRBD1 (6 bases). V was trimmed by 0 bases and J by 1 base, leaving 9 bases between them. Per the germline V gene, CDR1 is ENHRY and CDR2 is SYGVKD. The CDR3 is 15 residues long.

Only a few counts were recorded for this clone. The V call is TRBV4-1, the J call TRBJ1-4, with 9 bases identical to TRBD1. From germline, CDR1 is MGHRA and CDR2 YSYEKL. This CDR3 comprises 14 residues. Trimming took 4 bases from V and 5 from J; bases not matched to a gene: 2. The DNA of the CDR3 is TGCGCCAGCAGCCGAACAGGGGGCAATGAAAAACTGTTTTTT. It specifies CASSRTGGNEKLFF.

This clone was recorded many times. The genes are TRBV4-3 and TRBJ1-6, with D tentatively TRBD1 (5 bases). Looked up from germline, CDR1 is LGHNA and CDR2 is YSLEER. V was shortened by 0 bases and J by 3 bases, with 9 bases between the two germline ends. The CDR3 is 16 amino acids. CDR3 bases: TGCGCCAGCAGCCAAGATTACACAGGCTATAATTCACCCCTCCACTTT. As protein: CASSQDYTGYNSPLHF.

This clone was observed a few times. The V gene is TRBV4-3, the J gene TRBJ1-6; D gene unclear. CDR1 LGHNA and CDR2 YSLEER come from the germline V gene. V lost 0 bases, J lost 10 bases, and 16 bases lay in between. This CDR3 is 16 amino acids long. CDR3 sequence reads: CASSQDWEREGSPLHF. As DNA, the CDR3 is TGCGCCAGCAGCCAAGACTGGGAGAGGGAAGGGTCACCCCTCCACTTT.

The CDR3 DNA sequence: TGTGCCAGCGGTCGGACTAGGAGAGATGAGCAGTTCTTC. This translates into CASGRTRRDEQFF. The chain joins TRBV28 to TRBJ2-1; 7 positions match TRBD2. V gave up 8 bases and J gave up 8 bases; unmatched junction bases: 9. The CDR3 length is 13 residues. Germline CDR1 and CDR2: MDHEN and SYDVKM.

The V gene is TRBV7-2, the J gene TRBJ2-7; 11 bases align to TRBD2. Germline lookup yields CDR1 SGHTA and CDR2 FQGNSA. This CDR3 spans 14 amino acids. V lost 4 bases and J lost 4; bases outside the gene matches: 3. The CDR3 spells CASSSGTSGYEQYF. CDR3 DNA: TGTGCCAGCAGCTCCGGGACTAGCGGTTACGAGCAGTACTTC.

V and J are TRBV7-9 and TRBJ2-1, with a tentative D call TRBD2 (5 bases). Trimming pared 6 bases from V and 15 bases from J, leaving 18 bases between. The CDR3 has 12 residues. Germline CDR1 SEHNR, CDR2 FQNEAQ (reference sequence). The CDR3 DNA reads TGTGCCAGCAGTGGAGGTTTGCACCTGGGGTTCTTC. As protein: CASSGGLHLGFF.